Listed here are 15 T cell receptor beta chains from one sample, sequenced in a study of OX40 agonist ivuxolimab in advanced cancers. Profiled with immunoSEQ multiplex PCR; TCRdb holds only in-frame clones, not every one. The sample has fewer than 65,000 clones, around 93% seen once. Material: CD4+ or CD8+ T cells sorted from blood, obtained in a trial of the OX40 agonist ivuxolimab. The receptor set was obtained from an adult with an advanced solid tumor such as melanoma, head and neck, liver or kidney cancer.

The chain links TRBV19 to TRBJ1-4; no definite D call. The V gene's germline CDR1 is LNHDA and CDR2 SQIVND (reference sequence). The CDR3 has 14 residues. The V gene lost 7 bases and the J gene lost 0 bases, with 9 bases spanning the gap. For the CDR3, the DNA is TGTGCCAGTACTCCTCAAGCAACTAATGAAAAACTGTTTTTT. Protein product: CASTPQATNEKLFF.

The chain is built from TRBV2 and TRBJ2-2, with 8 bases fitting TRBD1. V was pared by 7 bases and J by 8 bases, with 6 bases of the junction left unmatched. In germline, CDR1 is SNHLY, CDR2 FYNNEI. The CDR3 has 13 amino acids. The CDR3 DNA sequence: TGTGCCAGCACTGGGACAGGAAGTGGGGAGCTGTTTTTT. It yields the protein CASTGTGSGELFF.

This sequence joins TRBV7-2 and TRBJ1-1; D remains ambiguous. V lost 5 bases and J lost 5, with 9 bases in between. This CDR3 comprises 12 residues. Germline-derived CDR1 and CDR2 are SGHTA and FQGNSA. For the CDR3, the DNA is TGTGCCAGCAGCCGTACGGCGACTGAAGCTTTCTTT. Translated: CASSRTATEAFF.

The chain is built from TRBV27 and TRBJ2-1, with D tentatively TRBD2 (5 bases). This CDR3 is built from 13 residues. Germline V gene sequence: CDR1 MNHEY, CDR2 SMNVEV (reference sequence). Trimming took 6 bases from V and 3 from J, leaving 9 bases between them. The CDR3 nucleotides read TGTGCCAGCAGACTAGGGTTCTACAATGAGCAGTTCTTC. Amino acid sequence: CASRLGFYNEQFF.

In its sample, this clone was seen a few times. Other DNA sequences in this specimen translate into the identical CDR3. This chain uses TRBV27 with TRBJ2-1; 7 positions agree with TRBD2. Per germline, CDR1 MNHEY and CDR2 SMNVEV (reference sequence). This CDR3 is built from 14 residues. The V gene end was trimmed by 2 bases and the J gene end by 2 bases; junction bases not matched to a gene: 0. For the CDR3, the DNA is TGTGCCAGCAGTTTAGGGACTACCTACAATGAGCAGTTCTTC. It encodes CASSLGTTYNEQFF.

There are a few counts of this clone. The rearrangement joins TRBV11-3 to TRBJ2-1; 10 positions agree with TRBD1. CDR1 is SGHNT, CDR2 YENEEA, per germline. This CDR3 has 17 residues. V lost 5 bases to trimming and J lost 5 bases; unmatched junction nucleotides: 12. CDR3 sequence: CASSPFEGTGADNEQFF. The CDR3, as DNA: TGTGCCAGCAGCCCTTTTGAGGGGACAGGGGCAGACAATGAGCAGTTCTTC. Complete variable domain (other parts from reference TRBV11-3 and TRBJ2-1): EAGVVQSPRYKIIEKKQPVAFWCNPISGHNTLYWYLQNLGQGPELLIRYENEEAVDDSQLPKDRFSAERLKGVDSTLKIQPAELGDSAVYLCASSPFEGTGADNEQFFGPGTRLTVL.

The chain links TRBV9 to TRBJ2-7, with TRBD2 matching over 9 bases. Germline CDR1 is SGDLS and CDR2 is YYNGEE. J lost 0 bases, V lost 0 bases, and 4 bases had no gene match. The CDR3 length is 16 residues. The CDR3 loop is CASSVAPAGGSYEQYF. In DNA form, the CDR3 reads TGTGCCAGCAGCGTAGCTCCAGCGGGAGGCTCCTACGAGCAGTACTTC.

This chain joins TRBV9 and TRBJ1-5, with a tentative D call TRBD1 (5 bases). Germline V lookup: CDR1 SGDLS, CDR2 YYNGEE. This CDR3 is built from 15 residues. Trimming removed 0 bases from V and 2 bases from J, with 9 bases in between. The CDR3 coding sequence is TGTGCCAGCAGCGTAGGCGGGGGAGGCAATCAGCCCCAGCATTTT. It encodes CASSVGGGGNQPQHF.

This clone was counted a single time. The CDR3 DNA is TGTGCCAGCAGCTTAGCGACAGGGGGGTTCACAGATACGCAGTATTTT. This codes for CASSLATGGFTDTQYF. The rearrangement joins TRBV7-8 to TRBJ2-3, with 9 bases fitting TRBD1. The CDR3 has 16 residues. CDR1 and CDR2 (germline): SGHVS, FQNEAQ. V lost 0 bases to trimming and J lost 2 bases; unmatched junction nucleotides: 3. Full variable domain (rest looked up from reference TRBV7-8 and TRBJ2-3): GAGVSQSPRYKVAKRGQDVALRCDPISGHVSLFWYQQALGQGPEFLTYFQNEAQLDKSGLPSDRFFAERPEGSVSTLKIQRTQQEDSAVYLCASSLATGGFTDTQYFGPGTRLTVL.

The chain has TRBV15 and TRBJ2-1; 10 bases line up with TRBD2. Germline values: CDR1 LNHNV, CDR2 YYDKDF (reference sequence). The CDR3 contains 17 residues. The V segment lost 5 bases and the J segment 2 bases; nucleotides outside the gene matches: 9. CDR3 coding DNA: TGTGCCACCAGCTCGTCCAGACTAGCGGGTGCCTACAATGAGCAGTTCTTC. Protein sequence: CATSSSRLAGAYNEQFF.

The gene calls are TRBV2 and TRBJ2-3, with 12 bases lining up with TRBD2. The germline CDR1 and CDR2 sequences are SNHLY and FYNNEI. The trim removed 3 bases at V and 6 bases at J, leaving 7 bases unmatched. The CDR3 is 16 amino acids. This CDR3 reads CASSDPTSGSKDTQYF. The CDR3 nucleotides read TGTGCCAGCAGTGACCCGACTAGCGGGAGTAAGGATACGCAGTATTTT. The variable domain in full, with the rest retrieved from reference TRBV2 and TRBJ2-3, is EPEVTQTPSHQVTQMGQEVILRCVPISNHLYFYWYRQILGQKVEFLVSFYNNEISEKSEIFDDQFSVERPDGSNFTLKIRSTKLEDSAMYFCASSDPTSGSKDTQYFGPGTRLTVL.

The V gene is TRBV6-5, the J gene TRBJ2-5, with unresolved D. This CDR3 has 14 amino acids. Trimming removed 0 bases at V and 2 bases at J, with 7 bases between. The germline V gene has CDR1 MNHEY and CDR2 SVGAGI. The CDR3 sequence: CASSYSTGQETQYF. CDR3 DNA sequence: TGTGCCAGCAGTTACTCGACCGGACAAGAGACCCAGTACTTC.

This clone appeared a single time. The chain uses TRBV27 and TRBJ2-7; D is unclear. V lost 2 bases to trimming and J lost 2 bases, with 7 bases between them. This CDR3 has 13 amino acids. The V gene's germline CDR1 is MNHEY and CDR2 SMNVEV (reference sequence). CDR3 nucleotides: TGTGCCAGCAGTTTAGGCGGAACCTACGAGCAGTACTTC. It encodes CASSLGGTYEQYF.

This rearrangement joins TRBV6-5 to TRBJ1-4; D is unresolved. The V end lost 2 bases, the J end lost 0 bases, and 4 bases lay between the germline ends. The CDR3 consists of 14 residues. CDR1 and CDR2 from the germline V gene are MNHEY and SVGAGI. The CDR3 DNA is TGTGCCAGCAGTTACATGTCAACTAATGAAAAACTGTTTTTT. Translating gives CASSYMSTNEKLFF.

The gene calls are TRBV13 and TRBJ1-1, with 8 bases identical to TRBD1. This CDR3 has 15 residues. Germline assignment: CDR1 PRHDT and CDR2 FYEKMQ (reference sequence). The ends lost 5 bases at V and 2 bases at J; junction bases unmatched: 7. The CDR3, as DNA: TGTGCCAGCAGCCGCCAGGGACAGGCTAACACTGAAGCTTTCTTT. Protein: CASSRQGQANTEAFF.